This T cell receptor beta chain was documented in a study of shared clonotypes between healthy human individuals. Deletions cut 8 bases from V and 3 bases from J, with 11 bases between. CDR1 is ENHRY, CDR2 SYGVKD, per germline. CDR3 length: 13 amino acids. This clone was observed once. Original data processing: Filtering differed since immunoSEQ provided only junctions, with no quality scores. Method: immunoSEQ multiplex PCR; TCRdb's copy keeps in-frame clones and lacks some. The V and J calls and clone size come from that table; D and trimming were worked out from the DNA. The sample consists of 2,500,000 or so clones, approximately 90% of them appearing once.

The origin of this receptor is a man younger than 30 in good health. Some clones in this sample may be carry-over from other donors' samples. The chain has TRBV10-3 and TRBJ1-5; D is ambiguous. The sequencing input was naive CD4+ T cells from PBMCs. Stated subset: CD45RA+ positively selected. For the CDR3, the DNA is TGTGCCATCGCCCGCGCCATCAATCAGCCCCAGCATTTT. Protein: CAIARAINQPQHF.